This TCR beta chain is drawn from a study of T cell responses to AZD1222 COVID-19 vaccine (TCRdb year 2021). As for the study more broadly: TCR sequencing was performed for roughly 240 trial participants, of whom approximately 200 were given two doses of AZD1222 and some 26 were given two doses of MenACWY control vaccine. Trial participants were enrolled by age into subgroups of 18-55, 56-69 and 70-plus years, and around 150, 29 and 61 TCR-sequenced participants, respectively, were included in these subgroups. The research as a whole found: Because no day 14 peak-response samples were available, the repertoires could be characterized only after the peak T cell response. The whole spike protein was spanned by vaccine-associated CD4 TCRs, and dominant responses were seen in regions 160-218 and 743-854. After two AZD1222 doses, both the breadth and the depth of spike-specific TCRs were significantly higher than at day 0 and than in MenACWY recipients. The 56-69-year group was small, and its depth increase did not reach significance, likely because of low power. Most participants were white British and females outnumbered males, and the authors suggested that clonal diversity may have been underestimated. Only a handful of AZD1222 recipients were SARS-CoV-2 seropositive at baseline, limiting conclusions about previously exposed vaccinees. Reportedly, close to half of the unique spike-specific TCRs recognized epitopes lying outside the regions that are mutated in the B.1.351 and B.1.1.7 variants.

A word on this clone: It lacks a known antigen. Base qualities are not at hand, and no much larger clone is one base apart.

Clipping removes 6 bases from V and 4 bases from J, with 3 as the unmatched junction base count. The CDR3 has 13 amino acids, counting the end cysteine and phenylalanine. The DNA shown is the 39-base CDR3, in frame from base 1. Based on the germline V gene, the CDR1 and CDR2 sequences are MNHNS and SASEGT. According to the study, the label for this sample's time point signals: about 28 days (+/-7) after the second vaccine dose. AZD1222 recipients with second doses at about 4 weeks or about 12 weeks were pooled, because spike-specific TCR depth and breadth did not differ between schedules. Vaccinee samples came from UK trials COV001 and COV002, including a single-blind randomized controlled phase 2/3 trial of AZD1222 (ChAdOx1 nCoV-19) in healthy adults. For TCRbeta chain sequencing, PBMC samples from trial participants were taken at day 0 and at day 28 after the second dose. The CDR3 regions of human TCRbeta chains were subjected to immunosequencing. Concerning the study's data processing: TCRs in the repertoires were compared against a reference library of SARS-CoV-2-specific TCRs that had been generated with the MIRA antigen-specificity platform. Breadth was defined as the fraction of unique TCRs that were SARS-CoV-2-associated, and depth was defined as the fraction of total T cells that were SARS-CoV-2-associated. Using the MIRA data, each spike-specific TCR was mapped to the spike region that the TCR reacts to and placed in a CD4 or CD8 class. Log10-transformed breadth and depth values were compared by one-way ANOVA with Sidak's multiple comparisons tests. TCRdb took this table from immuneACCESS and kept in-frame rearrangements with V and J called. Such tables lack part of the clones; where checked against another copy, unresolved V genes explain under half of the gap, and the rest is unexplained. V, J and clone size are those of that table, while D and trimming were read from the DNA. For this sample there are under 85,000 clones; less than 95% appear just once. The ten most abundant clones make up around 3.2% of the sample.

The sequences come from peripheral blood, collected 28 days after the second AZD1222 dose. The rearranged chain carries TRBV6-1 and TRBJ2-7; TRBD1 agrees with 10 junctional bases. This TCR derives from an adult who received the AZD1222 COVID-19 vaccine. The CDR3 here reads CASSDRGLYEQYF. The sequenced DNA: TGTGCCAGCAGCGACAGGGGGCTTTACGAGCAGTACTTC.